Each of the 8 T cell receptor beta chains below was sequenced from the same sample in a study of tumor-infiltrating lymphocytes in localized non-small cell lung cancer. Clones were read by immunoSEQ multiplex PCR, and TCRdb kept only the in-frame ones, dropping some. The sample includes 9,300 or so clones, over 60% of them seen just once. Input material: lung tumor tissue. These receptors were collected from a human donor with non-small cell lung cancer.

The gene calls are TRBV10-3 and TRBJ1-1, with D unresolved. The germline V gene has CDR1 ENHRY and CDR2 SYGVKD. This CDR3 comprises 13 residues. V shed 6 bases and J shed 1 base, with 9 bases lying between them. CDR3 region: CAISLSANTEAFF. The CDR3 nucleotides are TGTGCCATCAGCTTATCAGCGAACACTGAAGCTTTCTTT.

The sample holds a few counts of this clone. The chain links TRBV28 to TRBJ1-2; D is uncertain. This CDR3 contains 14 residues. From germline, CDR1 is MDHEN and CDR2 SYDVKM. The V gene lost 6 bases and the J gene lost 4 bases, with 15 bases spanning the gap. This chain's CDR3 is CASSPGGVGYGYTF. For the CDR3, the DNA is TGTGCCAGCAGCCCGGGAGGAGTGGGCTATGGCTACACCTTC.

J is TRBJ1-4 and V is TRBV6-1, with a weak D call TRBD1 (5 bases). V gave up 4 bases and J gave up 6 bases, with 9 bases separating them. The CDR3 sequence is 13 residues long. Germline CDR1 is MNHNS and CDR2 is SASEGT. CDR3 protein: CASSVGADEKLFF. The DNA of the CDR3 is TGTGCCAGCAGTGTCGGGGCCGATGAAAAACTGTTTTTT.

The chain combines TRBV10-3 with TRBJ2-2; no firm D call. Germline V CDR1 and CDR2: ENHRY, SYGVKD. The germline V and J ends were trimmed by 4 bases and 4 bases, with 13 bases remaining between them. The CDR3 totals 15 residues. In DNA form, the CDR3 reads TGTGCCATCAGTGGTAATTCGGCTGGCACCGGGGAGCTGTTTTTT. Translating it yields CAISGNSAGTGELFF.

The chain has TRBV11-3 and TRBJ2-3; D may correspond to TRBD1 or TRBD2 (5 bases each). This CDR3 contains 16 residues. Germline V lookup: CDR1 SGHNT, CDR2 YENEEA. The germline V and J ends were trimmed by 3 bases and 0 bases, with 13 bases remaining between them. CDR3 loop: CASSFGTQTSTDTQYF. The CDR3 coding sequence is TGTGCCAGCAGCTTTGGGACGCAAACTAGCACAGATACGCAGTATTTT.

The V gene is TRBV30, the J gene TRBJ2-5; maybe TRBD1 (5 bases). Trimming removed 1 base from V and 0 bases from J, with 9 bases in between. The CDR3 extends over 14 amino acids. Looked up from germline, CDR1 is GTSNPN and CDR2 is SVGIG (reference sequence). CDR3 sequence: CAWSDYRYQETQYF. CDR3 bases: TGTGCCTGGAGTGATTACAGGTACCAAGAGACCCAGTACTTC. Supplemented by reference TRBV30 and TRBJ2-5, the full variable domain reads SQTIHQWPATLVQPVGSPLSLECTVEGTSNPNLYWYRQAAGRGLQLLFYSVGIGQISSEVPQNLSASRPQDRQFILSSKKLLLSDSGFYLCAWSDYRYQETQYFGPGTRLLVL.

This chain uses TRBV29-1 with TRBJ2-3; TRBD1 matches at 10 bases. The CDR3 totals 14 residues. V was clipped by 4 bases and J by 3 bases; unmatched bases: 4. The germline CDR1 and CDR2 sequences are SQVTM and ANQGSEA. The CDR3 is CSVARTGGTDTQYF. CDR3 nucleotides: TGCAGCGTTGCGAGGACAGGGGGAACAGATACGCAGTATTTT.

The V and J genes are TRBV6-1 and TRBJ1-2; D might be TRBD1 (5 bases). V lost 3 bases, J lost 7 bases, and 15 bases lay in between. The germline V gene encodes CDR1 MNHNS and CDR2 SASEGT. The CDR3 sequence is 14 residues long. The CDR3 protein is CASSEGGTNRGYTF. CDR3 DNA: TGTGCCAGCAGTGAGGGGGGGACGAACCGTGGCTACACCTTC.